One sample yielded the 5 T cell receptor beta chains listed below, sequenced in a study of blood T cell repertoires in COVID-19 (dated by TCRdb to 2019 to 2021). The library was prepared using the immunoSEQ multiplex PCR assay. This is the immuneACCESS table as TCRdb keeps it, with only in-frame sequences that have V and J called. A part of the clones is gone; compared with another copy, unresolved V genes explain less than half, and the rest is unexplained. The sample data list roughly 250,000 clones, and roughly 84% of these were observed just once. The ten largest make up around 3.6% of the sample. Input material: peripheral blood. These receptors were obtained from a woman aged 40 to 50 with active or convalescent COVID-19.

This rearrangement joins TRBV7-6 to TRBJ2-7, with 11 bases fitting TRBD2. There are 17 residues in the CDR3. The V gene's germline CDR1 is SGHVS and CDR2 FNYEAQ. The junction had 10 bases not matched to a gene; V was cut back by 6 bases and J by 0 bases. DNA for the CDR3: TGTGCCAGCAGACTACAACCTAGCGGGGGGAGCTCCTACGAGCAGTACTTC. Translating gives CASRLQPSGGSSYEQYF.

CDR3 residues: CATKTSEAAYNEQFF. Here the CDR3 DNA reads TGTGCCACCAAAACCTCGGAAGCGGCATACAATGAGCAGTTCTTC. This rearrangement joins TRBV18 to TRBJ2-1; weak D call: TRBD2 (5 bases). CDR1 and CDR2 from the germline V gene are KGHSH and LQKENI. CDR3 length: 15 amino acids. Trimming removed 10 bases from V and 4 bases from J, with 20 bases in between.

The chain uses TRBV3-1 (or the pseudogene TRBV3-2) and TRBJ2-1, with no clear D. The CDR3 is 11 residues long. CDR1 and CDR2 from the germline V gene are LGHDT and YNNKEL (reference sequence). Trimming left V 4 bases short and J 7 bases short, with 5 bases between. DNA for the CDR3: TGTGCCAGCAGCCTGAGGAATGAGCAGTTCTTC. As protein: CASSLRNEQFF.

The gene calls are TRBV7-2 and TRBJ1-2, with no clear D. This CDR3 spans 13 amino acids. Looked up from germline, CDR1 is SGHTA and CDR2 is FQGNSA. The germline V and J ends were trimmed by 7 bases and 5 bases, with 14 bases remaining between them. This CDR3 reads CASTQRGNYGYTF. The CDR3, as DNA: TGTGCCAGCACCCAGCGCGGGAATTATGGCTACACCTTC.

The chain carries TRBV7-3 and TRBJ2-1, with a tentative D call TRBD1 (6 bases). The CDR3 is made up of 18 amino acids. The germline V gene encodes CDR1 SGHTA and CDR2 FQGTGA. With 2 bases removed from V and 5 bases from J, the gap between germline ends came to 22 bases. The CDR3 bases are TGTGCCAGCAGCTTAGGTTCAGGGGCGCGGGCCTCACACAATGAGCAGTTCTTC. This translates into CASSLGSGARASHNEQFF.